The sample holds a few counts of the clone carrying this TCR beta chain. Its antigen is still unknown. The entry originates in a study of T cell responses to AZD1222 COVID-19 vaccine. Study at large: Second doses that came at about 4 or about 12 weeks were put together.

CDR1 SGHNT and CDR2 YYREEE come from the germline V gene (reference sequence). This CDR3 contains 16 residues. The V end lost 4 bases, the J end lost 4 bases, and 21 bases lay between the germline ends. Study-wide findings and caveats: Researchers report vaccine-associated CD4 TCRs spanning spike, with dominance at 160-218 and 743-854.

TCRdb keeps only in-frame clones here, not all; method: immunoSEQ multiplex PCR. The sample has approximately 190,000 clones, 85% to 95% seen once; the top ten hold 9.2%. This rearrangement joins TRBV5-4 to TRBJ2-7; no firm D call. This receptor was obtained from an adult in good health. Specimen: peripheral blood, collected on day 0 of AZD1222 vaccination. CDR3 DNA: TGTGCCAGCAGCGCTATGTCGTGGACGCCTACTTACGAGCAGTACTTC. This sequence encodes CASSAMSWTPTYEQYF.